The rows below give T cell receptor beta chains drawn from one sample of a study of memory CD4+ T cells and cytomegalovirus serostatus. Clones were sequenced by immunoSEQ multiplex PCR, and TCRdb holds only the in-frame ones, with some missing. The sample has about 50,000 clones; about four fifths are singletons. The sample was memory CD4+ T cells from blood. The receptors come from an adult in good health and CMV-seronegative. CDR3s include the opening cysteine and the closing phenylalanine or tryptophan.

v_gene	CDR3aa
TRBV25-1	CASSDSRGSLQVEKLFF
TRBV5-1	CASSQTDRVETQYF
TRBV6-6	CASSSPPRGQETQYF
TRBV29-1	CSGLDRGANTEAFF
TRBV7-2	CASSLLAGTGELFF
TRBV18	CASSQTGVTGTEAFF
TRBV10-3	CAIRTGLENTYEQYF
TRBV16	CASSQDGAYEQYF
TRBV11-2	CASSFGQGLTDTQYF
TRBV7-2	CASSPGRGGYTF